This TCR beta chain was captured by sequencing in a study of shared clonotypes between healthy human individuals. General observations from the study: Blood was the sole source, and tissue repertoires probably differ.

V was pared by 0 bases and J by 4 bases, with 14 bases between. Germline V gene lookup returns CDR1 SGHDT and CDR2 YYEEEE. The CDR3 contains 16 residues. The sample holds one count of this clone. Antigen specificity is unknown. Generated by immunoSEQ multiplex PCR, the TCRdb table keeps only in-frame clones and is missing some. Among around 650,000 clones, 95% to 97% were seen once, and the ten largest hold about 0.12%. Only CD45RO-negative cells positively selected for CCR7 counted as naive CD8 cells, so terminally differentiated effector memory CD45RA+ cells were excluded. The clonotype originates from a woman in her thirties in good health. The sequenced sample was naive CD8+ T cells sorted from blood. The rearrangement joins TRBV5-6 to TRBJ2-1; TRBD1 is a possible D gene (6 bases). The CDR3 loop reads CASSLVGALTYNEQFF. The CDR3 DNA reads TGTGCCAGCAGCTTGGTGGGGGCCCTAACTTACAATGAGCAGTTCTTC.